This TCR beta chain is from a study of T cell responses to AZD1222 COVID-19 vaccine. The study's findings and limits: Repertoires were sampled only after the peak T cell response.

The CDR3 contains 14 residues. Deletions cut 3 bases from V and 6 bases from J, with 13 bases between. From germline, CDR1 is MNHEY and CDR2 SMNVEV (reference sequence). This clone has only one observation. Antigen unknown. TCRdb keeps only in-frame clones here, not all; method: immunoSEQ multiplex PCR. Counted here are 150,000 to 200,000 clones, about nine tenths occurring once; the ten biggest clones make up more than 3.5%. Sample: peripheral blood, taken 28 days after the second dose of the MenACWY control vaccine. The source of this sequence is an adult who received the MenACWY meningococcal vaccine as a control. J is TRBJ2-3 and V is TRBV27; the D gene is possibly TRBD2 (5 bases). CDR3 sequence reads: CASSFGSSWDTQYF. Written as DNA, the CDR3 is TGTGCCAGCAGTTTTGGGTCTAGCTGGGATACGCAGTATTTT.